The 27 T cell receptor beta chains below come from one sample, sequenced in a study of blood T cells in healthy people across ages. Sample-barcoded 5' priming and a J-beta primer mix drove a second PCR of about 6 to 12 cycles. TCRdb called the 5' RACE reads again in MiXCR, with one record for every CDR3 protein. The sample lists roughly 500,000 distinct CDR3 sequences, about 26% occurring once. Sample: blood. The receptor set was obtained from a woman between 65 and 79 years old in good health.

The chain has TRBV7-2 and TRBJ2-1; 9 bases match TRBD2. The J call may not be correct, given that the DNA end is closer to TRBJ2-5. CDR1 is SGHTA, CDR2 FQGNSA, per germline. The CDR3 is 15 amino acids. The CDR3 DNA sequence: TGTGCCAGCAGCTTAGAGGGCGGGGGGGCTAAGACCCAGTACTTC. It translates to CASSLEGGGAKTQYF.

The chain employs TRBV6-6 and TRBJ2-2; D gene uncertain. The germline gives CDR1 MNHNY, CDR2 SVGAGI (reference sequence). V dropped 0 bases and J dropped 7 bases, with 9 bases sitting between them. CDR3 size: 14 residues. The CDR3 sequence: CASSYSMSNGELFF. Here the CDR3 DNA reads TGTGCCAGCAGTTACTCGATGTCAAACGGGGAGCTGTTTTTT.

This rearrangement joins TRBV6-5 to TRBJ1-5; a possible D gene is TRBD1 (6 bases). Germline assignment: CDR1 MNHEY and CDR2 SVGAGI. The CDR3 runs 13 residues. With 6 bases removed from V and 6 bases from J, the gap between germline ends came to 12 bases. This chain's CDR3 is CASRQGWSQPQHF. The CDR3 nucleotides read TGTGCCAGCAGACAGGGCTGGAGTCAGCCCCAGCATTTT.

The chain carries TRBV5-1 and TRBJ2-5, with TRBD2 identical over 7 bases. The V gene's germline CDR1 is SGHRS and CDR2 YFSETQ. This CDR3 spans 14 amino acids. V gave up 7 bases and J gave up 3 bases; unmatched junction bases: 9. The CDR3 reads CASHFGLAEETQYF. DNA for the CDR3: TGCGCCAGCCATTTTGGGCTAGCGGAAGAGACCCAGTACTTC.

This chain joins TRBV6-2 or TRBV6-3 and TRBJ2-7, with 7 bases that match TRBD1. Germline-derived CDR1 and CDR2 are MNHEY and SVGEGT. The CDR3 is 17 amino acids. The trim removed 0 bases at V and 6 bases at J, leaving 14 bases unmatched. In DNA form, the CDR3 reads TGTGCCAGCAGTTACTCGCCAACAGGGGCGACTCGCCGCGAGCAGTACTTC. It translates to CASSYSPTGATRREQYF.

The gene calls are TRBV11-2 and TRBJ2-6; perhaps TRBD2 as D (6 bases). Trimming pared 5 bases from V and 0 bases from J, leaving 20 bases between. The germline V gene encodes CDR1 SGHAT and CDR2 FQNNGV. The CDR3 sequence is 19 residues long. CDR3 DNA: TGTGCCAGCAGCCCATCTCGCGGGAAACGGAGCTCTGGGGCCAACGTCCTGACTTTC. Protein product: CASSPSRGKRSSGANVLTF.

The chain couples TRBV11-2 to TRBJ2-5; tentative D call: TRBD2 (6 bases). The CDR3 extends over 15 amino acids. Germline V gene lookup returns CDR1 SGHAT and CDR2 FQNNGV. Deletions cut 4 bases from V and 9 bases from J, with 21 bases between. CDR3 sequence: CASSSYKGVGEAQYF. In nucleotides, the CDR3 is TGTGCCAGCAGCTCCTACAAAGGGGTCGGGGAGGCCCAGTACTTC.

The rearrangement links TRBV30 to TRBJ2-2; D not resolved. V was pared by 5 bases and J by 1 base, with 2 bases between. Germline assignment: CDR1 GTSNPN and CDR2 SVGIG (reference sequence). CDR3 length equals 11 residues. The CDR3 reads CAWWNTGELFF. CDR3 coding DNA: TGTGCCTGGTGGAACACCGGGGAGCTGTTTTTT.

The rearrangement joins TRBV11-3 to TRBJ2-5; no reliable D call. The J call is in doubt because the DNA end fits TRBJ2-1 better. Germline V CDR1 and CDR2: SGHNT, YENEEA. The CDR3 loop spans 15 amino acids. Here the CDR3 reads CASSLGKTPSHEQFF. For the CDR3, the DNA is TGTGCCAGCAGCTTAGGGAAAACGCCGTCCCATGAGCAGTTCTTC.

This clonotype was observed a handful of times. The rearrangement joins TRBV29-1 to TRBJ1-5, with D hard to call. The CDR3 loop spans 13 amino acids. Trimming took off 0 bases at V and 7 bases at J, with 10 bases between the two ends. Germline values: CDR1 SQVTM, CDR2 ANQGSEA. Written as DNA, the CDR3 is TGCAGCGTTGAAGATAATACCGGACAGCCCCAGCATTTT. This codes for CSVEDNTGQPQHF.

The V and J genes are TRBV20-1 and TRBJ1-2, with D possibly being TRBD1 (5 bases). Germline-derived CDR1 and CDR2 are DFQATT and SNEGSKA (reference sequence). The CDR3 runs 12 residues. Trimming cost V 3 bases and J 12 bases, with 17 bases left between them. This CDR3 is CSARRGRRLNTF. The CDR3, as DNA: TGCAGTGCTAGGAGGGGACGCCGGCTTAACACCTTC.

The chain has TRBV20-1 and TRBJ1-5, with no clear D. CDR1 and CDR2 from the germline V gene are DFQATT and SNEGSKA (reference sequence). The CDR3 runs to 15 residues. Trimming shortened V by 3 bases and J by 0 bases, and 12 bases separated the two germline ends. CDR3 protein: CSARPSGSSNQPQHF. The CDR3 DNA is TGCAGTGCTAGGCCGTCTGGGAGTAGCAATCAGCCCCAGCATTTT.

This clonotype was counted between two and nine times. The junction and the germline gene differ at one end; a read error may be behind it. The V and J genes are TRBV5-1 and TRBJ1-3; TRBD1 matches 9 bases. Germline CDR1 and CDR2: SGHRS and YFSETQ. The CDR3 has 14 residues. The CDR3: CASRQGATGNTVYF. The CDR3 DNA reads TGCGCCAGCAGACAGGGGGCAACCGGAAACACCGTATATTTT.

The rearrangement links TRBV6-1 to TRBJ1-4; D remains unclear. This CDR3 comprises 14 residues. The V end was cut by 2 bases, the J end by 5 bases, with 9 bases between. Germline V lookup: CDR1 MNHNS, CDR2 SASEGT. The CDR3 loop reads CASSERPANEKLFF. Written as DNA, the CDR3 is TGTGCCAGCAGTGAAAGGCCAGCGAATGAAAAACTGTTTTTT.

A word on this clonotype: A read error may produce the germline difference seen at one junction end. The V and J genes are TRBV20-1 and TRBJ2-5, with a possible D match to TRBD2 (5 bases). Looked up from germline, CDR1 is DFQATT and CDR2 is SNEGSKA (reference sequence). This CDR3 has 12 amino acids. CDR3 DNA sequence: TGCAGTGCTAGAGATGACAATACTAGGATGGTCTTC. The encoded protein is CSARDDNTRMVF.

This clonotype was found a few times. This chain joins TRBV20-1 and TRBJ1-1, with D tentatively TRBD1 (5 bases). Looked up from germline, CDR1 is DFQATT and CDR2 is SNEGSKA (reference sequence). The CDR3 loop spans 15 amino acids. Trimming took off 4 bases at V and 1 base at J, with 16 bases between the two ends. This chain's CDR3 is CSATSAGTANTEAFF. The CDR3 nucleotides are TGCAGTGCTACCAGCGCCGGGACGGCGAACACTGAAGCTTTCTTT.

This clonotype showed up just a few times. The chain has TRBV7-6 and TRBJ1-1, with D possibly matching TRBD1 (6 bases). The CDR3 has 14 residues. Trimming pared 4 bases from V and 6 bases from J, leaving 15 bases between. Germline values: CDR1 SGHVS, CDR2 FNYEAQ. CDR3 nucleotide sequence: TGTGCCAGCAGCTCGCCTACAGGGAAGGCTGAAGCTTTCTTT. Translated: CASSSPTGKAEAFF.

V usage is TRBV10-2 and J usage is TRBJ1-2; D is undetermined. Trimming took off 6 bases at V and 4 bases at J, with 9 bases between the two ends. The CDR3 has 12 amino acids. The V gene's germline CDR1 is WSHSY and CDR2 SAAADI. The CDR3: CASRSGSYGYTF. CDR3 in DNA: TGCGCCAGCAGATCAGGTTCCTATGGCTACACCTTC.

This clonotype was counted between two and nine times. CDR3 bases: TGTGCCATCAGTGAGAACGGACAGGGAAGCTCTGGAAACACCATATATTTT. Translating it yields CAISENGQGSSGNTIYF. The chain employs TRBV10-3 and TRBJ1-3; 8 nucleotides line up with TRBD1. This CDR3 comprises 17 residues. Germline loops: CDR1 ENHRY, CDR2 SYGVKD. With 2 bases clipped from V and 0 bases from J, the junction kept 6 bases outside the gene matches.

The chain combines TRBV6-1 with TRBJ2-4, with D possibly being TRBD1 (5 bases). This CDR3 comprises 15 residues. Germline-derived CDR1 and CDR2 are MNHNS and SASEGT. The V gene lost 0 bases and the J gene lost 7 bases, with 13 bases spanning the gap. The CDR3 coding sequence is TGTGCCAGCAGTGAAGCCGCTGGGGCAGGGAACATTCAGTACTTC. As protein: CASSEAAGAGNIQYF.

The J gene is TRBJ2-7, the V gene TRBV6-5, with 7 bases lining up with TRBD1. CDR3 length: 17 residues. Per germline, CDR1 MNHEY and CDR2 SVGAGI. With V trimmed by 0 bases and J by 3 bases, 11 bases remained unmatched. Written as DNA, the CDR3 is TGTGCCAGCAGTTACTCGATTCGCGGTGACAGGGTCTACGAGCAGTACTTC. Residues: CASSYSIRGDRVYEQYF.

This chain's CDR3 is CASRGGSVYNEQFF. Written as DNA, the CDR3 is TGTGCCAGTAGGGGGGGGAGTGTCTACAATGAGCAGTTCTTC. This chain links TRBV19 with TRBJ2-5; 7 nucleotides line up with TRBD2. TRBJ2-1 explains the end of the DNA better; the J call may be wrong. Germline loops: CDR1 LNHDA, CDR2 SQIVND (reference sequence). The CDR3 spans 14 residues.

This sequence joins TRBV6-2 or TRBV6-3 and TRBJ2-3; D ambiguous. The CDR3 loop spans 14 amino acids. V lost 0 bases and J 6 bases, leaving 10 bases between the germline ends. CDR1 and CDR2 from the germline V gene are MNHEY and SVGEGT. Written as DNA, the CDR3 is TGTGCCAGCAGTTACTCTGGTCTCTTGGATACGCAGTATTTT. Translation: CASSYSGLLDTQYF.

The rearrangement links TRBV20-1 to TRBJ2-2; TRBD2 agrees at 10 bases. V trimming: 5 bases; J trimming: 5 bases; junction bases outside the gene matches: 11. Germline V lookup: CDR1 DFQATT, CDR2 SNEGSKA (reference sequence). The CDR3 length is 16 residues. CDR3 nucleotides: TGCAGTGCTCCGCGGACTAGCGGCCCCTCTACCGGGGAGCTGTTTTTT. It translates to CSAPRTSGPSTGELFF.

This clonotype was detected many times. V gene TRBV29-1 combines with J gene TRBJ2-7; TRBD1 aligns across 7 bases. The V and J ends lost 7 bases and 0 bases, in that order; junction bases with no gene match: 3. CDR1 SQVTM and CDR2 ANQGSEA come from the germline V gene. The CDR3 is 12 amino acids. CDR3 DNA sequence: TGCAGCGCTGGGGACAGCTCCTACGAGCAGTACTTC. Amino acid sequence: CSAGDSSYEQYF.

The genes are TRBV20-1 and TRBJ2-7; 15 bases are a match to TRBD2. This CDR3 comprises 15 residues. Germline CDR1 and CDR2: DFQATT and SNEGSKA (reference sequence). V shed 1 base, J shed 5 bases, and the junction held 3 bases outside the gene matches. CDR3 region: CSARAGTSGGNEQYF. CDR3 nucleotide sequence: TGCAGTGCTAGAGCCGGGACTAGCGGGGGGAACGAGCAGTACTTC.

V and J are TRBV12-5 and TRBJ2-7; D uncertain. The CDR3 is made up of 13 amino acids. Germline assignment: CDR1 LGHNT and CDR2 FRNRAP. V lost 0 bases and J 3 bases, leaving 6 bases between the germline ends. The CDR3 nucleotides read TGTGCTAGTGGTTTGGTAGAGATCTACGAGCAGTACTTC. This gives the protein CASGLVEIYEQYF.